Presented here are 30 T cell receptor beta chains from one specimen sequenced in a study of pediatric ulcerative colitis. Rectal tissue came from one to two pinch biopsies taken at colonoscopy. TCRdb's copy holds only in-frame clones and misses some; the assay was immunoSEQ multiplex PCR. The data contain more than 10,000 clones, approximately 77% of them singletons. Sequencing used gut tissue. All receptors come from a boy younger than 18 who was a control in a study of pediatric ulcerative colitis.

CDR3 residues: CASSLKGGETQYF. CDR3 DNA: TGTGCCAGCAGCTTAAAGGGAGGCGAGACCCAGTACTTC. The chain couples TRBV11-1 to TRBJ2-5, with D perhaps matching TRBD2 (6 bases). In germline, CDR1 is SGHAT, CDR2 FQDESV (reference sequence). V was shortened by 2 bases and J by 5 bases, with 9 bases between the two germline ends. The CDR3 has 13 amino acids.

This sequence joins TRBV30 and TRBJ1-2; 7 bases line up with TRBD1. The V segment lost 3 bases and the J segment 4 bases; nucleotides outside the gene matches: 11. The CDR3 totals 15 residues. CDR1 is GTSNPN, CDR2 SVGIG, per germline (reference sequence). The DNA for the CDR3 is TGTGCCTGGAGCCTTGTGACAGGGATTTCCTATGGCTACACCTTC. Translating it yields CAWSLVTGISYGYTF. Supplemented by reference TRBV30 and TRBJ1-2, the full variable domain reads SQTIHQWPATLVQPVGSPLSLECTVEGTSNPNLYWYRQAAGRGLQLLFYSVGIGQISSEVPQNLSASRPQDRQFILSSKKLLLSDSGFYLCAWSLVTGISYGYTFGSGTRLTVV.

In this sample, this clone turned up a few times. This rearrangement joins TRBV4-2 to TRBJ2-1; 7 nucleotides align to TRBD2. This CDR3 contains 16 residues. With 0 bases clipped from V and 6 bases from J, the junction kept 8 bases outside the gene matches. Germline lookup yields CDR1 LGHNA and CDR2 YNFKEQ. CDR3 bases: TGTGCCAGCAGCCAAGATTGGCTAGCGGCCCGCAATGAGCAGTTCTTC. Encoded protein: CASSQDWLAARNEQFF.

This clone was seen only a few times. The V gene is TRBV7-2, the J gene TRBJ2-4; D is ambiguous. Trimming removed 0 bases at V and 0 bases at J, with 3 bases between. This CDR3 spans 14 amino acids. Germline values: CDR1 SGHTA, CDR2 FQGNSA. DNA for the CDR3: TGTGCCAGCAGCTTAGCGGGAGCCAAAAACATTCAGTACTTC. It codes for CASSLAGAKNIQYF. Together with reference TRBV7-2 and TRBJ2-4, the CDR3 gives the full variable domain: GAGVSQSPSNKVTEKGKDVELRCDPISGHTALYWYRQSLGQGLEFLIYFQGNSAPDKSGLPSDRFSAERTGGSVSTLTIQRTQQEDSAVYLCASSLAGAKNIQYFGAGTRLSVL.

Turning to this clone: At one of its ends the junction is not consistent with the germline gene, which may arise from a read error. The chain links TRBV7-7 to TRBJ2-7, with 12 bases aligning to TRBD2. The CDR3 covers 16 residues. From germline, CDR1 is SSHAT and CDR2 FNYEAQ (reference sequence). The DNA of the CDR3 is TGTGCTAGCAGCCCAGGTGCCGGGACTAGCGGGTACGAGCAGTACTTC. Translation: CASSPGAGTSGYEQYF.

V usage is TRBV18 and J usage is TRBJ1-2; D might be TRBD1 (5 bases). The CDR3 consists of 15 residues. V shed 2 bases and J shed 5 bases, with 15 bases lying between them. Germline CDR1 and CDR2: KGHSH and LQKENI. The CDR3 DNA follows: TGTGCCAGCTCACCATCCCACCCGGGGACGTATGGCTACACCTTC. Amino acids: CASSPSHPGTYGYTF.

The gene calls are TRBV5-4 and TRBJ2-2, with D possibly TRBD2 on 5 matching bases. V lost 2 bases and J lost 2, with 13 bases in between. Germline V gene sequence: CDR1 SGHNT, CDR2 YYREEE (reference sequence). This CDR3 has 16 residues. The CDR3 DNA follows: TGTGCCAGCAGCTTCGTGAGACTACCTAACACCGGGGAGCTGTTTTTT. Its translation: CASSFVRLPNTGELFF.

This sequence joins TRBV11-3 and TRBJ2-2, with 9 bases that match TRBD2. The CDR3 covers 16 residues. Losses at the gene ends were 1 base for V and 7 bases for J; bases not matched to a gene: 7. Germline CDR1 is SGHNT and CDR2 is YENEEA. Here the CDR3 DNA reads TGTGCCAGCAGCTTAGGAATCGGACTAGCGCGCGGGGAGCTGTTTTTT. Translated, it gives CASSLGIGLARGELFF.

This rearrangement joins TRBV11-3 to TRBJ1-1; perhaps TRBD1 as D (6 bases). The CDR3 spans 15 residues. Trimming removed 3 bases from V and 1 base from J, with 12 bases in between. Looked up from germline, CDR1 is SGHNT and CDR2 is YENEEA. This CDR3 reads CASSLGQIQNTEAFF. CDR3 bases: TGTGCCAGCAGCTTGGGACAAATCCAGAACACTGAAGCTTTCTTT.

A few counts support this clone. The V call is TRBV7-2, the J call TRBJ1-5; D is undetermined. Germline V gene lookup returns CDR1 SGHTA and CDR2 FQGNSA. This CDR3 is built from 13 residues. V lost 4 bases to trimming and J lost 4 bases, with 8 bases between them. CDR3 DNA: TGTGCCAGCAGCTGGACGGCTAATCAGCCCCAGCATTTT. Translated, it gives CASSWTANQPQHF.

The chain has TRBV7-3 and TRBJ1-2; 7 nucleotides line up with TRBD1. This CDR3 is 15 amino acids long. V was pared by 0 bases and J by 3 bases, with 4 bases of the junction left unmatched. Germline V CDR1 and CDR2: SGHTA, FQGTGA. The CDR3 DNA sequence: TGTGCCAGCAGCTTAACTGGGACAGAGGACTATGGCTACACCTTC. It is translated as CASSLTGTEDYGYTF.

The V and J genes are TRBV5-1 and TRBJ2-3, with 9 nucleotides matching TRBD1. This CDR3 is built from 15 residues. The germline V gene has CDR1 SGHRS and CDR2 YFSETQ. Unmatched junction bases numbered 6, after V lost 2 bases and J lost 5 bases. The DNA for the CDR3 is TGCGCCAGCAGCTTAACAGGGGGCGAGGGAGATACGCAGTATTTT. It is translated as CASSLTGGEGDTQYF.

This clone was recorded a few times. This chain connects TRBV14 to TRBJ2-7; 7 nucleotides agree with TRBD1. CDR3 length: 15 amino acids. CDR1 is SGHDN, CDR2 FVKESK, per germline. The ends lost 0 bases at V and 1 base at J; junction bases unmatched: 3. The CDR3 DNA follows: TGTGCCAGCAGCCAAGATAGACAGGGATCCTACGAGCAGTACGTC. Encoded protein: CASSQDRQGSYEQYV.

The CDR3 coding sequence is TGTGCCTGGAGTGTAAACAGGGATGAGCAGTACGTC. As protein: CAWSVNRDEQYV. The chain uses TRBV30 and TRBJ2-7; D perhaps matches TRBD1 (6 bases). This CDR3 contains 12 residues. Trimming took off 0 bases at V and 7 bases at J, with 10 bases between the two ends. Germline CDR1 GTSNPN, CDR2 SVGIG (reference sequence).

This sequence joins TRBV7-9 and TRBJ2-7, with 7 bases aligning to TRBD2. The CDR3 contains 15 residues. CDR1 and CDR2 (germline): SEHNR, FQNEAQ (reference sequence). V was clipped by 6 bases and J by 5 bases; unmatched bases: 13. This chain's CDR3 is CASSPTGVAGDEQYF. The CDR3 DNA follows: TGTGCCAGCAGTCCCACCGGGGTGGCGGGAGACGAGCAGTACTTC.

CDR3 residues: CTSSQVHTF. The CDR3, as DNA: TGCACCAGCAGCCAGGTCCACACCTTC. The rearrangement links TRBV1 to TRBJ1-2. TRBV1 is labeled a pseudogene. The CDR3 runs to 9 residues.

The chain employs TRBV6-5 and TRBJ2-4; 12 bases map to TRBD1. In germline, CDR1 is MNHEY, CDR2 SVGAGI. CDR3 size: 14 residues. The ends lost 6 bases at V and 5 bases at J; junction bases unmatched: 2. CDR3 in amino acids: CASRGTGGQNIQYF. The CDR3 DNA reads TGTGCCAGCAGAGGGACAGGGGGCCAAAACATTCAGTACTTC.

The rearrangement links TRBV5-1 to TRBJ1-3, with D possibly TRBD1 on 6 matching bases. The CDR3 consists of 21 residues. The germline V and J ends were trimmed by 0 bases and 2 bases, with 27 bases remaining between them. Germline V gene lookup returns CDR1 SGHRS and CDR2 YFSETQ. The CDR3 spells CASSLDGFGTRASGAGNTIYF. As DNA, the CDR3 is TGCGCCAGCAGCTTGGATGGATTCGGGACAAGGGCCTCTGGGGCTGGAAACACCATATATTTT.

The genes are TRBV10-3 and TRBJ2-3; TRBD2 matches 9 bases. CDR3 length: 14 residues. With V trimmed by 3 bases and J by 9 bases, 7 bases remained unmatched. Germline CDR1 reads ENHRY; CDR2 reads SYGVKD. The DNA for the CDR3 is TGTGCCATCAGTGAAGGGCGGGAGGGGGAAACGCAGTATTTT. Translating it yields CAISEGREGETQYF.

This clone has just a few counts. V gene TRBV27 combines with J gene TRBJ2-5; tentatively, D is TRBD1 (5 bases). CDR3 length equals 14 residues. V was pared by 3 bases and J by 3 bases, with 11 bases between. Looked up from germline, CDR1 is MNHEY and CDR2 is SMNVEV (reference sequence). In nucleotides, the CDR3 is TGTGCCAGCAGTTTCTCAGGGTCAAAAGAGACCCAGTACTTC. This encodes CASSFSGSKETQYF.

J is TRBJ2-7 and V is TRBV28; D not certain. This CDR3 is built from 12 residues. V was pared by 3 bases and J by 0 bases, with 3 bases between. Germline V gene sequence: CDR1 MDHEN, CDR2 SYDVKM. The CDR3 nucleotides read TGTGCCAGCAGTTTCAGCTCCTACGAGCAGTACTTC. Amino acid sequence: CASSFSSYEQYF.

V gene TRBV19 combines with J gene TRBJ2-1; D gene unclear. CDR1 and CDR2 from the germline V gene are LNHDA and SQIVND (reference sequence). CDR3 size: 13 residues. Between the trimmed V and J ends, which lost 7 bases and 0 bases, there was a span of 7 bases. The CDR3 reads CASKVSSYNEQFF. In DNA form, the CDR3 reads TGTGCCAGTAAAGTGAGCTCCTACAATGAGCAGTTCTTC.

The V and J genes are TRBV7-2 and TRBJ2-7; TRBD1 matches 7 bases. From germline, CDR1 is SGHTA and CDR2 FQGNSA. After removal of 3 bases from V and 4 bases from J, the junction contained 3 bases not matched to a gene. CDR3 length: 13 amino acids. The CDR3 DNA is TGTGCCAGCAGCTTGGGACAGCTTTACGAGCAGTACGTC. This encodes CASSLGQLYEQYV.

V usage is TRBV11-1 and J usage is TRBJ2-5; the match to TRBD2 covers 13 bases. CDR1 and CDR2 from the germline V gene are SGHAT and FQDESV (reference sequence). With 8 bases clipped from V and 4 bases from J, the junction kept 7 bases outside the gene matches. The CDR3 consists of 15 residues. CDR3 in DNA: TGTGCCAGCCGGGGACTAGCGGGAATGGGAGAGACCCAGTACTTC. It encodes CASRGLAGMGETQYF.

This clone was observed a few times. The chain employs TRBV5-6 and TRBJ1-5; 9 bases agree with TRBD1. The ends lost 0 bases at V and 7 bases at J; junction bases unmatched: 8. The CDR3 runs 16 residues. The germline gives CDR1 SGHDT, CDR2 YYEEEE. The CDR3 sequence is CASSLGQGVSRQPQHF. The CDR3 nucleotides are TGTGCCAGCAGCTTGGGACAGGGGGTCTCCAGGCAGCCCCAGCATTTT.

The rearrangement joins TRBV5-1 to TRBJ1-1, with D tentatively TRBD1 (5 bases). Trimming took 4 bases from V and 1 from J, leaving 17 bases between them. Germline-derived CDR1 and CDR2 are SGHRS and YFSETQ. The CDR3 runs to 16 residues. In DNA form, the CDR3 reads TGCGCCAGCAGCCCTTGGAGGGGAACAGAGAACACTGAAGCTTTCTTT. Amino acid sequence: CASSPWRGTENTEAFF.

The chain links TRBV10-1 to TRBJ2-7, with D possibly TRBD2 on 5 matching bases. Trimming shortened V by 4 bases and J by 6 bases, and 16 bases separated the two germline ends. The CDR3 is made up of 14 amino acids. CDR1 and CDR2 from the germline V gene are WNHNN and SYGVQD (reference sequence). DNA of the CDR3: TGCGCCAGCAGTGTAAACTTTCGGGAATCCGAGCAGTACTTC. Its translation is CASSVNFRESEQYF.

The rearrangement links TRBV6-5 to TRBJ1-1; 9 bases agree with TRBD1. Germline V gene data show CDR1 as MNHEY and CDR2 as SVGAGI. CDR3 length: 13 residues. J lost 1 base, V lost 9 bases, and 3 bases had no gene match. The CDR3 spells CASKTGGNTEAFF. The CDR3 region has the DNA TGTGCCAGTAAGACAGGGGGGAACACTGAAGCTTTCTTT.

The chain links TRBV29-1 to TRBJ2-3, with D possibly being TRBD2 (6 bases). The CDR3 totals 13 residues. Trimming took 3 bases from V and 4 from J, leaving 11 bases between them. Per the germline V gene, CDR1 is SQVTM and CDR2 is ANQGSEA. Written as DNA, the CDR3 is TGCAGCGTTGATCGCGGAGGGGCAGATACGCAGTATTTT. Translation gives CSVDRGGADTQYF.

The chain employs TRBV27 and TRBJ2-1, with 7 bases aligning to TRBD2. The junction had 11 bases not matched to a gene; V was cut back by 5 bases and J by 4 bases. The CDR3 has 16 amino acids. Germline-derived CDR1 and CDR2 are MNHEY and SMNVEV (reference sequence). The CDR3 region has the DNA TGTGCCAGCAGTAAATCCGGGGGAGGGCCGTACAATGAGCAGTTCTTC. This codes for CASSKSGGGPYNEQFF.